The rows below give T cell receptor beta chains drawn from one sample of a study of T cell responses to AZD1222 COVID-19 vaccine. Profiling relied on immunoSEQ multiplex PCR, and the TCRdb table lists in-frame clones only, not all of them. Among approximately 84,000 clones listed, 80% to 90% were seen once. This sample comprised peripheral blood, obtained 28 days after the second AZD1222 dose. All receptors derive from an adult who received the AZD1222 COVID-19 vaccine. Each CDR3 is given with its conserved first and last residue. Fields, in order: D gene, V gene, J gene, clone size, CDR3 protein, CDR3 DNA. The D gene is left open where the match is weak. Expanded clones are given a class, and other clones once, few, many or no size at all.

TRBD2,TRBV9,TRBJ2-5,.,CASNLGIAGAQETQYF,TGTGCCAGCAATCTGGGGATAGCGGGGGCCCAAGAGACCCAGTACTTC
.,TRBV7-2,TRBJ1-2,.,CASSAGGDYGYTF,TGTGCCAGCAGCGCCGGGGGAGACTATGGCTACACCTTC
.,TRBV23-1,TRBJ1-1,.,CASAMTGRLVRTEAFF,TGCGCCAGCGCCATGACGGGCAGGCTGGTTCGCACTGAAGCTTTCTTT
TRBD2,TRBV5-4,TRBJ2-7,.,CASSGGSSGGQYF,TGTGCCAGCAGCGGGGGATCTAGCGGGGGGCAGTACTTC
.,TRBV10-1,TRBJ2-2,.,CASSDPGLNTGELFF,TGCGCCAGCAGCGATCCGGGACTTAACACCGGGGAGCTGTTTTTT
TRBD1,TRBV6-4,TRBJ1-2,.,CASRDTGEVGYTF,TGTGCCAGCAGAGATACAGGGGAAGTCGGCTACACCTTC
.,TRBV4-1,TRBJ1-1,.,CASSQAGGRATEAFF,TGCGCCAGCAGCCAAGCGGGTGGCAGGGCCACTGAAGCTTTCTTT
TRBD1,TRBV16,TRBJ1-4,.,CASSQPDRGNEKLFF,TGTGCCAGCAGCCAACCGGACAGGGGTAATGAAAAACTGTTTTTT
.,TRBV2,TRBJ1-3,once,CASSTTVISGNTIYF,TGTGCCAGCAGTACGACAGTTATCTCTGGAAACACCATATATTTT
TRBD1,TRBV28,TRBJ1-5,.,CASSFRGRIQPQHF,TGTGCCAGCAGTTTTAGGGGGCGGATACAGCCCCAGCATTTT
TRBD1,TRBV11-1,TRBJ2-5,once,CASSRDSQETQYF,TGTGCCAGCAGCCGGGACAGCCAAGAGACCCAGTACTTC
.,TRBV7-6,TRBJ2-1,.,CASSLGVSRGLAYNEQFF,TGTGCCAGCAGCTTAGGGGTTTCACGGGGGCTGGCCTACAATGAGCAGTTCTTC
.,TRBV20-1,TRBJ1-2,.,CSASAGLSLTF,TGCAGTGCTAGTGCAGGGCTAAGTTTAACCTTC
.,TRBV6-6,TRBJ1-1,few,CASTRSTTEAFF,TGTGCCAGCACCCGAAGTACCACTGAAGCTTTCTTT
TRBD2,TRBV29-1,TRBJ2-2,.,CSVLGLAGAGELFF,TGCAGCGTCCTTGGACTAGCGGGGGCTGGGGAGCTGTTTTTT
.,TRBV7-2,TRBJ2-3,.,CASSFGGGTTDTQYF,TGTGCCAGCAGCTTCGGAGGCGGAACCACAGATACGCAGTATTTT